This TCR beta chain derives from a study of CXCR3-negative and CXCR3-positive naive CD8 T cells. Germline values: CDR1 DFQATT, CDR2 SNEGSKA (reference sequence). The CDR3 is made up of 13 amino acids. The libraries of TRB cDNA were prepared using 5' RACE with UMI labels. TCRdb re-called the 5' RACE reads and catalogs CDR3 proteins one per entry, DNA excluded. The sample includes 20,000 to 25,000 distinct CDR3 sequences. Specimen: naive CXCR3- CD8+ T cells from blood. This sample's subset: CD45RO-CCR7+CD27+CD95- naive CD8+ T cells lacking CXCR3 (TNR3-). The rearrangement joins TRBV20-1 to TRBJ2-7. The TCR comes from a human donor in good health. Some clones in this sample may be carry-over from other donors' samples. CDR3 protein: CSAVQRGPYEQYF.